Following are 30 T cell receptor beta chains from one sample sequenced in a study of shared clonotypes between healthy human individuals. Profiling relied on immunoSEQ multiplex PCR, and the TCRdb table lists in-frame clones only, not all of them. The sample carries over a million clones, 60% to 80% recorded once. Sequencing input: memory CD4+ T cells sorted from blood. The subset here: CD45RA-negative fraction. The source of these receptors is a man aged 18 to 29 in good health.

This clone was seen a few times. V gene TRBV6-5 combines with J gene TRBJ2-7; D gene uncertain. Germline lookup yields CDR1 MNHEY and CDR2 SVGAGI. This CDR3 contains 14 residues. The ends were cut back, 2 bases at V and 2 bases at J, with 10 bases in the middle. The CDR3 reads CASSYRQNPYEQYF. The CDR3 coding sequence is TGTGCCAGCAGTTACAGGCAGAACCCCTACGAGCAGTACTTC.

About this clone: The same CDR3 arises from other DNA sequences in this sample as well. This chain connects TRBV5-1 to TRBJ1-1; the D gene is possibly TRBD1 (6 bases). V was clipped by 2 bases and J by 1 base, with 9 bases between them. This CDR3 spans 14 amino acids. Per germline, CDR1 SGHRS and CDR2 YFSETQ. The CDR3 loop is CASSFQGGNTEAFF. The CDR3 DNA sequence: TGCGCCAGCAGCTTCCAAGGGGGGAACACTGAAGCTTTCTTT.

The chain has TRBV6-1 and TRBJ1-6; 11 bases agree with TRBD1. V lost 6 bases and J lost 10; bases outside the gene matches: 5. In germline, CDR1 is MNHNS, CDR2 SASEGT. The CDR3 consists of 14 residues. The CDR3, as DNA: TGTGCCAGCAGGACGGGACAGGGGGGATCACCCCTCCACTTT. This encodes CASRTGQGGSPLHF.

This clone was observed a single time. The CDR3 loop is CASSLGRGSGANVLTF. CDR3 DNA sequence: TGCGCCAGCAGCTTGGGCAGGGGTTCTGGGGCCAACGTCCTGACTTTC. This chain connects TRBV5-1 to TRBJ2-6; D perhaps matches TRBD1 (6 bases). Trimming removed 0 bases from V and 1 base from J, with 8 bases in between. This CDR3 has 16 amino acids. Germline V gene lookup returns CDR1 SGHRS and CDR2 YFSETQ.

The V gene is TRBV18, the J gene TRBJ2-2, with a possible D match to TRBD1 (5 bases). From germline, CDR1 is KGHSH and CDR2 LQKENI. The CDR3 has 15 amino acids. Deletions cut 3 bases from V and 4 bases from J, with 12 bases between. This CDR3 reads CASSPSGKGTGELFF. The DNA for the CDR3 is TGTGCCAGCTCACCGTCAGGGAAAGGCACCGGGGAGCTGTTTTTT.

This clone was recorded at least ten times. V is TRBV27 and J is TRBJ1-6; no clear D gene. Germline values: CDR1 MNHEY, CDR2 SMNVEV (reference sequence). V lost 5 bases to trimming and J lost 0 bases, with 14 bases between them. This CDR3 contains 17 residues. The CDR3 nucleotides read TGTGCCAGCAGTCCCTGGACGGGGAGCTCCTATAATTCACCCCTCCACTTT. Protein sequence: CASSPWTGSSYNSPLHF.

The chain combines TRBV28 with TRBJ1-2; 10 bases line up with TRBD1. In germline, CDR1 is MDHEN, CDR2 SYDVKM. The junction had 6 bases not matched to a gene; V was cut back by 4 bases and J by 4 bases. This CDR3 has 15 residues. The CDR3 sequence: CASSSPGTGAYGYTF. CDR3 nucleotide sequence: TGTGCCAGCAGTTCCCCCGGGACAGGGGCCTATGGCTACACCTTC.

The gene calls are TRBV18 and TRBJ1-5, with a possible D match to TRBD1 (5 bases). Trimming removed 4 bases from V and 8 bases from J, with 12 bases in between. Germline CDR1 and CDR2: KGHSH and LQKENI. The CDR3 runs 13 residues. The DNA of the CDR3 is TGTGCCAGCTCACTCTCAGGGAACAAGCCCCAGCATTTT. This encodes CASSLSGNKPQHF.

This chain's CDR3 is CASSFSGGATDTQYF. The CDR3 bases are TGCGCCAGCAGCTTTAGCGGGGGGGCAACAGATACGCAGTATTTT. The chain recombines TRBV5-1 with TRBJ2-3; 11 nucleotides agree with TRBD2. The CDR3 extends over 15 amino acids. Germline values: CDR1 SGHRS, CDR2 YFSETQ. J gave up 3 bases and V 2 bases, and 2 bases lay outside the gene matches.

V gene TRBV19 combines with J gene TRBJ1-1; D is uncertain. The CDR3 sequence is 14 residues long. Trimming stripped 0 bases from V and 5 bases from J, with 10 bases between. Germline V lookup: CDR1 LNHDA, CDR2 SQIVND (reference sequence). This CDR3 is CASSIDLEWTEAFF. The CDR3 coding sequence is TGTGCCAGTAGTATAGATCTGGAGTGGACTGAAGCTTTCTTT.

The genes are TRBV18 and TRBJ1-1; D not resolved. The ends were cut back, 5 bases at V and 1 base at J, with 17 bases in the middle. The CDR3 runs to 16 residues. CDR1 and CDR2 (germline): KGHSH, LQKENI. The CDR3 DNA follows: TGTGCCAGCTCATCTGTAACATCCGCGGGGAACACTGAAGCTTTCTTT. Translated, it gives CASSSVTSAGNTEAFF.

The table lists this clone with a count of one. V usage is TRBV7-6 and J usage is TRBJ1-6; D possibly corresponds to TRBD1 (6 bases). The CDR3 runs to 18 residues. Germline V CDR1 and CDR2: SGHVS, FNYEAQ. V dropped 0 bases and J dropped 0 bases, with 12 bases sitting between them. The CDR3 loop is CASSLASGASSYNSPLHF. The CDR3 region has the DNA TGTGCCAGCAGCTTAGCATCAGGGGCAAGCTCCTATAATTCACCCCTCCACTTT.

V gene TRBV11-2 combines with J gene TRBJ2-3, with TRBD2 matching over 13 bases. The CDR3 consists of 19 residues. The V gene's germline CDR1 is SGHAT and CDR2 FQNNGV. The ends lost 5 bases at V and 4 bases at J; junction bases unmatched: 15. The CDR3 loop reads CASSNRRLAGGYSSDTQYF. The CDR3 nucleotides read TGTGCCAGCAGCAACAGGAGACTAGCGGGGGGTTATTCGTCAGATACGCAGTATTTT.

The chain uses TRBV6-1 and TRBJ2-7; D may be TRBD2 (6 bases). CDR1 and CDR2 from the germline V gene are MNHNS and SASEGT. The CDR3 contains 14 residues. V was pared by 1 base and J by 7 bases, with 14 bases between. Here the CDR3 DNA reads TGTGCCAGCAGTGAAGATCGAATAGCGGCTGAGCAGTACTTC. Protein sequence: CASSEDRIAAEQYF.

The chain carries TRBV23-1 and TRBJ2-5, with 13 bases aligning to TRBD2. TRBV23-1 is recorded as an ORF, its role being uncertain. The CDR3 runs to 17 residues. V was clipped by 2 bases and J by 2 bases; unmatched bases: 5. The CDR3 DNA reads TGCGCCAGCAGTCAAAAGACTAGCGGGAGGCTTCAAGAGACCCAGTACTTC. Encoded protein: CASSQKTSGRLQETQYF.

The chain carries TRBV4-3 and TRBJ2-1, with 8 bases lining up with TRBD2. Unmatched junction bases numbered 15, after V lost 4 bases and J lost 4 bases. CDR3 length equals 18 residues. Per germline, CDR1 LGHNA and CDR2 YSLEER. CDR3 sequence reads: CASSPRLQAGVGYNEQFF. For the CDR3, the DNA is TGCGCCAGCAGCCCCCGGTTACAAGCGGGAGTGGGGTACAATGAGCAGTTCTTC.

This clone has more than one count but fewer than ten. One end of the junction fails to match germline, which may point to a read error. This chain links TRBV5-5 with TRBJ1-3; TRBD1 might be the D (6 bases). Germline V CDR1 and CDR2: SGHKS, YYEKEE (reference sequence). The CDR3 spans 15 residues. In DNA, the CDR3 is TGTGCCAGCACCTTGGATTCAGGGGCTGGAAACACCATATATTTT. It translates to CASTLDSGAGNTIYF. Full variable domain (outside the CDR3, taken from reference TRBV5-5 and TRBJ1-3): DAGVTQSPTHLIKTRGQQVTLRCSPISGHKSVSWYQQVLGQGPQFIFQYYEKEERGRGNFPDRFSARQFPNYSSELNVNALLLGDSALYLCASTLDSGAGNTIYFGEGSWLTVV.

CDR3 DNA: TGTGCCAGCAGCCGGGGAGGATTTGAGACCCAGTACTTC. Translated: CASSRGGFETQYF. This rearrangement joins TRBV6-1 to TRBJ2-5, with D tentatively TRBD2 (6 bases). This CDR3 has 13 residues. CDR1 is MNHNS and CDR2 is SASEGT in the germline V gene. The V and J ends lost 6 bases and 5 bases respectively, with 13 bases between them.

CDR3 loop: CASSERGLGMNEQFF. The DNA of the CDR3 is TGTGCCAGCAGTGAAAGAGGACTAGGGATGAATGAGCAGTTCTTC. The chain recombines TRBV2 with TRBJ2-1, with 7 bases identical to TRBD2. The CDR3 extends over 15 amino acids. CDR1 is SNHLY, CDR2 FYNNEI, per germline. Losses at the gene ends were 2 bases for V and 7 bases for J; bases not matched to a gene: 8.

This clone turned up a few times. The CDR3 spells CASSLDPQQPQHF. CDR3 DNA: TGTGCCAGCAGCTTAGACCCGCAACAGCCCCAGCATTTT. This chain joins TRBV7-9 and TRBJ1-5, with D unclear. Germline V CDR1 and CDR2: SEHNR, FQNEAQ (reference sequence). V was shortened by 1 base and J by 7 bases, with 8 bases between the two germline ends. CDR3 length: 13 residues.

The CDR3 region has the DNA TGTGCCAGCAGCTTAGCGGGAGGCCCGGGGAATGAGCAGTTCTTC. Translating it yields CASSLAGGPGNEQFF. This sequence joins TRBV11-3 and TRBJ2-1, with 7 bases matching TRBD2. Germline lookup yields CDR1 SGHNT and CDR2 YENEEA. Trimming cost V 1 base and J 7 bases; bases outside gene matches: 7. CDR3 length: 15 amino acids.

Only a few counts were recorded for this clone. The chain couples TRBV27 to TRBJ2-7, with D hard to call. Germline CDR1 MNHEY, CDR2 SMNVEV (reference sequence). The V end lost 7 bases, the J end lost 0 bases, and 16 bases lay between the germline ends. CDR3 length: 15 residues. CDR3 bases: TGTGCCAGCAACACCTGCGACAAGCTCTCCTACGAGCAGTACTTC. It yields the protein CASNTCDKLSYEQYF.

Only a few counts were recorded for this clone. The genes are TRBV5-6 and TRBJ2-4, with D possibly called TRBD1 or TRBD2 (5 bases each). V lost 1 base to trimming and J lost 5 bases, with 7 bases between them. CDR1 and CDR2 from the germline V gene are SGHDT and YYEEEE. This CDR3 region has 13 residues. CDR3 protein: CASSLMGQNIQYF. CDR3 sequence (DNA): TGTGCCAGCAGCTTGATGGGACAAAACATTCAGTACTTC.

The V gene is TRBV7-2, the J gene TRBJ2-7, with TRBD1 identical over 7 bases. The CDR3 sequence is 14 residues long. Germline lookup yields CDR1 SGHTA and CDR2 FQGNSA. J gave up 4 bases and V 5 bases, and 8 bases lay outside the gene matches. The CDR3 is CASSPGTAKYEQYF. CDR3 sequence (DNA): TGTGCCAGCAGCCCCGGGACAGCCAAATACGAGCAGTACTTC.

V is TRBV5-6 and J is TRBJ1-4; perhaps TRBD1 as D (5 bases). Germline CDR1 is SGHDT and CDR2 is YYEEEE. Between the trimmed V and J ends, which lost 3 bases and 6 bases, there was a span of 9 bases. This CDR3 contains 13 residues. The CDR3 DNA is TGTGCCAGCAGCTATGGGGGTGATGAAAAACTGTTTTTT. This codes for CASSYGGDEKLFF.

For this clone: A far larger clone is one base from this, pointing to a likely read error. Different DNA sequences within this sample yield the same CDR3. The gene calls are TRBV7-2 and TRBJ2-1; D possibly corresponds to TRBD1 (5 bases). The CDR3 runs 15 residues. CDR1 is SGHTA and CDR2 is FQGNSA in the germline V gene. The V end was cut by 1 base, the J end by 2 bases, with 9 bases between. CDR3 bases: TGTGCCAGCAGCTTAGGGCAGGGTGCCTACAATGAGCAGTTCTTC. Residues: CASSLGQGAYNEQFF.

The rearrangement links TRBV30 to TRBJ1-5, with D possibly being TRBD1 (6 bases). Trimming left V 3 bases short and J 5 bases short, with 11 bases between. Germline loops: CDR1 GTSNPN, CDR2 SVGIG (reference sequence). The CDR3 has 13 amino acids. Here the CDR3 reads CAWRDRTDQPQHF. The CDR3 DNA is TGTGCCTGGAGAGACAGGACCGATCAGCCCCAGCATTTT.

The CDR3 DNA follows: TGTGCCAGCAGTGAAAGTACAGGGAAAGGCGAAAAACTGTTTTTT. It yields the protein CASSESTGKGEKLFF. J is TRBJ1-4 and V is TRBV2; D possibly corresponds to TRBD1 (6 bases). V was clipped by 2 bases and J by 8 bases, with 15 bases between them. Looked up from germline, CDR1 is SNHLY and CDR2 is FYNNEI. The CDR3 contains 15 residues.

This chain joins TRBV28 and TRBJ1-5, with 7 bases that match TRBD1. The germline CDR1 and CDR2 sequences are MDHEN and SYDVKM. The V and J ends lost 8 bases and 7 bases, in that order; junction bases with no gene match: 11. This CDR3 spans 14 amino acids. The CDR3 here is CASVKNRGRQPQHF. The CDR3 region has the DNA TGTGCCAGCGTTAAGAACAGGGGACGGCAGCCCCAGCATTTT.

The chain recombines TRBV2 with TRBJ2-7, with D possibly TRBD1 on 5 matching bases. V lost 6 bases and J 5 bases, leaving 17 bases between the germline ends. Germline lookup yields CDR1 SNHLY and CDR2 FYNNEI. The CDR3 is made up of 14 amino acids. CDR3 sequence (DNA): TGTGCCAGCAGGTTACAGGTCAGCTATGACGAGCAGTACTTC. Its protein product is CASRLQVSYDEQYF.